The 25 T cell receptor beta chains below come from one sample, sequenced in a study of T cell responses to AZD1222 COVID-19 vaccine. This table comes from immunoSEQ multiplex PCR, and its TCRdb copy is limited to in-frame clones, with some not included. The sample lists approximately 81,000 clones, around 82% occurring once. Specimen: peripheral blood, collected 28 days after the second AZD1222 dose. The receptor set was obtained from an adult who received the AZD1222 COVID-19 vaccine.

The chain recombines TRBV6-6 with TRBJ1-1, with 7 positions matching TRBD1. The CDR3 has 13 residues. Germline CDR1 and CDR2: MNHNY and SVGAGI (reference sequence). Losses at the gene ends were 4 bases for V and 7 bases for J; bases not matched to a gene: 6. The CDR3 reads CASSWDSLHEAFF. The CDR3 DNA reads TGTGCCAGCAGTTGGGACAGTTTACATGAAGCTTTCTTT.

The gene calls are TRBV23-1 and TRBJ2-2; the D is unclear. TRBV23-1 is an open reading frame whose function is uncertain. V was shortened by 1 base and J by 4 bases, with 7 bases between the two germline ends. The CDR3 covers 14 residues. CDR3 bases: TGCGCCAGCAGTCAATTTGACCTCACCGGGGAGCTGTTTTTT. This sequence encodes CASSQFDLTGELFF.

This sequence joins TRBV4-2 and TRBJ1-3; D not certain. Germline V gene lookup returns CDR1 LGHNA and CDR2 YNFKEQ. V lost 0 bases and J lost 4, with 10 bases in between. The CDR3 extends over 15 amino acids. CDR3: CASSQEIGGGNTIYF. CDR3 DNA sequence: TGTGCCAGCAGCCAAGAAATAGGAGGGGGAAACACCATATATTTT.

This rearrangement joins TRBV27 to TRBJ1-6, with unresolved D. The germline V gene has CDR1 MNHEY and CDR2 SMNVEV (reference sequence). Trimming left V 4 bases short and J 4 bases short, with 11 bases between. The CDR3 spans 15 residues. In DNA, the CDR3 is TGTGCCAGCAGTTCAGGACCGAATTATAATTCACCCCTCCACTTT. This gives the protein CASSSGPNYNSPLHF.

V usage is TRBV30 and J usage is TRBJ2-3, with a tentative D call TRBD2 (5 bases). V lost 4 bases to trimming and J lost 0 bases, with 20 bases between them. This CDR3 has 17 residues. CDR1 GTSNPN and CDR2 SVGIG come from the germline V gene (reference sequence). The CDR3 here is CAWTGWAEGGSTDTQYF. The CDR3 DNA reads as TGTGCCTGGACCGGTTGGGCAGAGGGCGGGAGCACAGATACGCAGTATTTT.

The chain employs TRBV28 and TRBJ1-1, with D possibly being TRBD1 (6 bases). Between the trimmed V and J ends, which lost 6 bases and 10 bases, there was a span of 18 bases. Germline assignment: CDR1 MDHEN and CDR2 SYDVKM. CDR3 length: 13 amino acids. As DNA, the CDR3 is TGTGCCAGCAGCGGAGGGTACAGGGTTTCAGCTTTCTTT. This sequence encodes CASSGGYRVSAFF.

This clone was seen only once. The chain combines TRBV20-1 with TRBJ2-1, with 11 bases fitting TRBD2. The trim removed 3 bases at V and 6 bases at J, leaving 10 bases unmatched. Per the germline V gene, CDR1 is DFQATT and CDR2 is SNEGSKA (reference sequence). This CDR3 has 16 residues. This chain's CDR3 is CSASLLLAGGSNEQFF. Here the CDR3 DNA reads TGCAGTGCTAGTCTCTTGCTAGCGGGAGGAAGCAATGAGCAGTTCTTC.

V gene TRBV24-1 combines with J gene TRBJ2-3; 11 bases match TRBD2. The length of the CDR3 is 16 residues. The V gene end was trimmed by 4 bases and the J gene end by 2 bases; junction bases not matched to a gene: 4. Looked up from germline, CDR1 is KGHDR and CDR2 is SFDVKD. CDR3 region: CATSESSGGYTDTQYF. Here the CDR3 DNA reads TGTGCCACCAGTGAGTCTAGCGGGGGGTACACAGATACGCAGTATTTT.

The CDR3 nucleotides are TGCAGCGTTGAAGCGGTCAGCCTCTATGGCTACACCTTC. Protein sequence: CSVEAVSLYGYTF. The rearrangement joins TRBV29-1 to TRBJ1-2; no definite D call. Deletions cut 1 base from V and 4 bases from J, with 10 bases between. This CDR3 comprises 13 residues. Per the germline V gene, CDR1 is SQVTM and CDR2 is ANQGSEA.

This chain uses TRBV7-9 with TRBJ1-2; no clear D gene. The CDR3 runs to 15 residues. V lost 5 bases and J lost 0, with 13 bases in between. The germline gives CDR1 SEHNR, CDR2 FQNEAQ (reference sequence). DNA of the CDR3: TGTGCCAGCAGCGTTGACGGAGTCCCTAACTATGGCTACACCTTC. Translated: CASSVDGVPNYGYTF.

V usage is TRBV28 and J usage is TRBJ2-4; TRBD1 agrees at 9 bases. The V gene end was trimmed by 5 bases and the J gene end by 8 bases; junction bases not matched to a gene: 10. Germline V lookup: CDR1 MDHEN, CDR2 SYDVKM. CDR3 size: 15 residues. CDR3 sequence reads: CASSDTGGGVDIQYF. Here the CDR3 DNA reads TGTGCCAGCAGTGACACAGGGGGCGGTGTAGACATTCAGTACTTC.

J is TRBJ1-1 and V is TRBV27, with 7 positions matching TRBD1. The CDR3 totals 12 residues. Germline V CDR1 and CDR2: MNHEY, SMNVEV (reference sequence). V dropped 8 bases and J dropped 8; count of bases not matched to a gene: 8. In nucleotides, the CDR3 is TGTGCCAGCCGAGGACAGGCCCAGGAAGCTTTCTTT. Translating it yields CASRGQAQEAFF.

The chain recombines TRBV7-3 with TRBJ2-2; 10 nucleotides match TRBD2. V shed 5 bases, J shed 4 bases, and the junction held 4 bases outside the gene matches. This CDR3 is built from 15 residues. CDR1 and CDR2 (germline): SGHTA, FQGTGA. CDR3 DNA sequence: TGTGCCAGCAGCCGGACTAGCGGCAGCACCGGGGAGCTGTTTTTT. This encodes CASSRTSGSTGELFF.

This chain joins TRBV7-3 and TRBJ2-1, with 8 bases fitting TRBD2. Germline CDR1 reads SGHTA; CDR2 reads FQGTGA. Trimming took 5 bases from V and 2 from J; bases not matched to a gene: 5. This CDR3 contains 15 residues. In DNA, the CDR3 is TGTGCCAGCAGCACCCGACTAGCGACCTACAATGAGCAGTTCTTC. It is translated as CASSTRLATYNEQFF.

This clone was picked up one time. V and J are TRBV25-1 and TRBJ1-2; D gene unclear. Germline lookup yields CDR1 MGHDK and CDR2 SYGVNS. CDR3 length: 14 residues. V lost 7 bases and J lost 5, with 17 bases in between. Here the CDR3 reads CASTQTPSGYGYTF. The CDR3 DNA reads TGTGCCAGCACCCAAACCCCCTCGGGGTATGGCTACACCTTC.

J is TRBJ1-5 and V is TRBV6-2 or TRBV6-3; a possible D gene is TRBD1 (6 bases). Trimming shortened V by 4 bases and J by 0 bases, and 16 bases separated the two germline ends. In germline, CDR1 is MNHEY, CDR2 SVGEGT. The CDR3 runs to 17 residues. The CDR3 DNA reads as TGTGCCAGCAGTTCCCCGGGGGCCCTATATAGCAATCAGCCCCAGCATTTT. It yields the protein CASSSPGALYSNQPQHF.

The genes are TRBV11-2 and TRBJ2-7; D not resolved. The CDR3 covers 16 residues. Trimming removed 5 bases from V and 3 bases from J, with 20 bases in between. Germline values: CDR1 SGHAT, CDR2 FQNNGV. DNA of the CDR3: TGTGCCAGCAGCCGTAGCCCCGGAGTCCCCTACTACGAGCAGTACTTC. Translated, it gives CASSRSPGVPYYEQYF.

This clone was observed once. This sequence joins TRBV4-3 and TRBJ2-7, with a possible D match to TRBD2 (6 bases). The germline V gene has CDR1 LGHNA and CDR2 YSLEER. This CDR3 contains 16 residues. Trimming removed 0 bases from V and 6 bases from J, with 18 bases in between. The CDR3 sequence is CASSQDYVTSGGEQYF. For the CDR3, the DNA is TGCGCCAGCAGCCAAGATTACGTGACTAGTGGCGGCGAGCAGTACTTC.

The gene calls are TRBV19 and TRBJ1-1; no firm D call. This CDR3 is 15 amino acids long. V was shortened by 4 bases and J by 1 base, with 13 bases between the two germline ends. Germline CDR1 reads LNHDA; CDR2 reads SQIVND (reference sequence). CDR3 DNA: TGTGCCAGTAGTAGCGGAGCCAACAGGAACACTGAAGCTTTCTTT. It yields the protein CASSSGANRNTEAFF.

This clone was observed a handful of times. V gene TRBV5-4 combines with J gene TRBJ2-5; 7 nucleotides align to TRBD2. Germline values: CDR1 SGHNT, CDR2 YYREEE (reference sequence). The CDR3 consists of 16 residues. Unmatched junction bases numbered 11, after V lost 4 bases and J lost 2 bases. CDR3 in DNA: TGTGCCAGCAGCCTCGCCGGGCTAGCGGCACAAGAGACCCAGTACTTC. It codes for CASSLAGLAAQETQYF.

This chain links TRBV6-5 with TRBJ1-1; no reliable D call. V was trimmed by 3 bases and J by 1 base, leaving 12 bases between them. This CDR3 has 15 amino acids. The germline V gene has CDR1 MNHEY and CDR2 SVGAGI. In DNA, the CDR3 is TGTGCCAGCAGTTATTACGGTCGGACGAACACTGAAGCTTTCTTT. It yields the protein CASSYYGRTNTEAFF.

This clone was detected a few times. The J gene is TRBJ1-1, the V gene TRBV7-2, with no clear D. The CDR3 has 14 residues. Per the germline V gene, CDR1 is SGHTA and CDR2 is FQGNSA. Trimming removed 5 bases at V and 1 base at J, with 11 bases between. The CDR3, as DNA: TGTGCCAGCAGCCGTATCAGGACGAACACTGAAGCTTTCTTT. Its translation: CASSRIRTNTEAFF.

As DNA, the CDR3 is TGTGCCAGCAGCGCCAGGGGGCGCATCACTGAAGCTTTCTTT. Translation: CASSARGRITEAFF. The chain has TRBV9 and TRBJ1-1; 8 bases are shared with TRBD1. With 3 bases clipped from V and 4 bases from J, the junction kept 5 bases outside the gene matches. This CDR3 contains 14 residues. The germline CDR1 and CDR2 sequences are SGDLS and YYNGEE.

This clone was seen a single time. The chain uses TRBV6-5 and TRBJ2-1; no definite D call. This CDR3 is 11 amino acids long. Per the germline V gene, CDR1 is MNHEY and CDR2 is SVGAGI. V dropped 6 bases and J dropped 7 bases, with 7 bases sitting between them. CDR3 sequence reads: CASSLVNEQFF. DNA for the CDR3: TGTGCCAGCAGCCTTGTTAATGAGCAGTTCTTC.

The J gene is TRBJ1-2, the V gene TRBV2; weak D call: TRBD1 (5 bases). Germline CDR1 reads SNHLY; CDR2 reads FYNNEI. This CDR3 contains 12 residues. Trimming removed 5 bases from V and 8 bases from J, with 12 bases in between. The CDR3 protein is CASSRGARGYTF. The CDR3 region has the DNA TGTGCCAGCAGTAGGGGAGCGAGGGGCTACACCTTC.